This section outlines one T cell receptor (beta chain) sequence together with its context. Per the original methods: Estimation of nucleated cell counts relied on the amplification of reference gene primers. Some clones are missing from TCRdb's copy, which holds only in-frame ones; the method was immunoSEQ multiplex PCR. That table gives V, J and clone size, and the DNA gave D and trimming. The sample consists of roughly 410,000 clones, approximately 90% of them appearing once. This sample was taken from a study of blood T cell repertoires in COVID-19. In the study overall: Sites in the United States, Italy and Spain provided acute and convalescent COVID-19 samples. T cells, B-cell-depleted T cells, or PBMCs provided the cDNA or gDNA that served as material.

Germline V lookup: CDR1 SGHTA, CDR2 FQGNSA. CDR3 size: 16 residues. V lost 1 base, J lost 4 bases, and 16 bases lay in between. The chain employs TRBV7-2 and TRBJ1-2; D unresolved. Sequencing was carried out using peripheral blood. This receptor was taken from a woman aged 35 to 49 with COVID-19, enrolled during active disease. The CDR3 region is CASSLDAASPFYGYTF. The CDR3, as DNA: TGTGCCAGCAGCTTAGACGCGGCGTCCCCCTTCTATGGCTACACCTTC.